Presented here are 12 T cell receptor beta chains from one specimen sequenced in a study of blood T cell repertoires in COVID-19. Assay: immunoSEQ multiplex PCR; the TCRdb copy retains only in-frame clones and omits some. The sample includes about 230,000 clones, around 84% of them seen just once. The sample taken for sequencing was PBMCs or T cells enriched from blood (not recorded which). These receptors all come from a man aged 18-30 years who had recovered from COVID-19.

The chain couples TRBV7-2 to TRBJ2-7; the match to TRBD2 covers 13 bases. Germline lookup yields CDR1 SGHTA and CDR2 FQGNSA. The CDR3 is 15 residues long. J lost 4 bases, V lost 5 bases, and 5 bases had no gene match. The CDR3 nucleotides are TGTGCCAGCAGCCCAAGGACTAGCGGGGGTTACGAGCAGTACTTC. The encoded protein is CASSPRTSGGYEQYF.

The genes are TRBV25-1 and TRBJ2-1; D gene unclear. This CDR3 region has 15 residues. CDR1 and CDR2 (germline): MGHDK, SYGVNS. The V end lost 5 bases, the J end lost 2 bases, and 13 bases lay between the germline ends. The CDR3 coding sequence is TGTGCCAGCAGTCCCCGGGTGCTCCCCTACAATGAGCAGTTCTTC. This codes for CASSPRVLPYNEQFF.

This clone was seen only a few times. The chain carries TRBV5-4 and TRBJ2-2; TRBD1 matches 11 bases. CDR1 is SGHNT, CDR2 YYREEE, per germline (reference sequence). The CDR3 consists of 15 residues. Unmatched junction bases numbered 2, after V lost 2 bases and J lost 5 bases. The DNA of the CDR3 is TGTGCCAGCAGCTTAGGACAGGGGGCGACCGGGGAGCTGTTTTTT. Amino acid sequence: CASSLGQGATGELFF.

The chain recombines TRBV4-1 with TRBJ1-1; no firm D call. V was shortened by 4 bases and J by 1 base, with 10 bases between the two germline ends. The CDR3 consists of 14 residues. CDR1 MGHRA and CDR2 YSYEKL come from the germline V gene. As DNA, the CDR3 is TGCGCCAGCAGCCCCAGGTCAACGAACACTGAAGCTTTCTTT. Translating gives CASSPRSTNTEAFF.

V is TRBV27 and J is TRBJ1-1; D gene unclear. Germline V CDR1 and CDR2: MNHEY, SMNVEV (reference sequence). V was shortened by 3 bases and J by 3 bases, with 8 bases between the two germline ends. This CDR3 spans 13 amino acids. The DNA of the CDR3 is TGTGCCAGCAGTTTTGGAGTTCACACTGAAGCTTTCTTT. Residues: CASSFGVHTEAFF.

V is TRBV5-4 and J is TRBJ2-1; 13 nucleotides agree with TRBD2. CDR3 size: 16 residues. Germline CDR1 SGHNT, CDR2 YYREEE (reference sequence). Trimming took 2 bases from V and 7 from J; bases not matched to a gene: 6. The chain's CDR3 is CASSLLAGGRGNEQFF. CDR3 DNA sequence: TGTGCCAGCAGCTTACTAGCGGGAGGGCGGGGGAATGAGCAGTTCTTC.

The chain recombines TRBV6-1 with TRBJ1-6, with D maybe TRBD1 (6 bases). The germline V gene encodes CDR1 MNHNS and CDR2 SASEGT. The germline V and J ends were trimmed by 2 bases and 7 bases, with 12 bases remaining between them. The CDR3 covers 15 residues. CDR3 sequence reads: CASSEPQGYNSPLHF. In DNA form, the CDR3 reads TGTGCCAGCAGTGAACCTCAGGGGTACAATTCACCCCTCCACTTT.

This rearrangement joins TRBV2 to TRBJ2-5, with unresolved D. CDR1 SNHLY and CDR2 FYNNEI come from the germline V gene. The CDR3 covers 13 residues. The ends were cut back, 2 bases at V and 4 bases at J, with 8 bases in the middle. The CDR3 is CASSERLGETQYF. The DNA for the CDR3 is TGTGCCAGCAGTGAACGACTGGGAGAGACCCAGTACTTC. Complete variable domain (other parts from reference TRBV2 and TRBJ2-5): EPEVTQTPSHQVTQMGQEVILRCVPISNHLYFYWYRQILGQKVEFLVSFYNNEISEKSEIFDDQFSVERPDGSNFTLKIRSTKLEDSAMYFCASSERLGETQYFGPGTRLLVL.

The chain recombines TRBV27 with TRBJ2-1; 8 bases line up with TRBD1. V shed 6 bases and J 6 bases; nucleotides not matched to a gene: 7. The CDR3 extends over 14 amino acids. CDR1 is MNHEY and CDR2 is SMNVEV in the germline V gene (reference sequence). DNA of the CDR3: TGTGCCAGCAGCTACCCCGGGACAGGCAATGAGCAGTTCTTC. It encodes CASSYPGTGNEQFF.

In its sample, this clone was seen a few times. The rearrangement joins TRBV29-1 to TRBJ2-3, with 7 bases that match TRBD1. The CDR3 length is 15 residues. Germline assignment: CDR1 SQVTM and CDR2 ANQGSEA. The V and J ends lost 4 bases and 0 bases, in that order; junction bases with no gene match: 7. The CDR3, as DNA: TGCAGCGTTGCTTGGGACAGATATAGCACAGATACGCAGTATTTT. Translated: CSVAWDRYSTDTQYF.

This clone was found once. The V and J genes are TRBV3-1 (or the pseudogene TRBV3-2) and TRBJ2-1, with TRBD2 matching over 11 bases. V shed 1 base, J shed 4 bases, and the junction held 12 bases outside the gene matches. Germline values: CDR1 LGHDT, CDR2 YNNKEL (reference sequence). The CDR3 runs to 19 residues. CDR3 loop: CASSQAIGTSGRGYNEQFF. The CDR3 nucleotides read TGTGCCAGCAGCCAAGCGATAGGAACTAGCGGGAGAGGATACAATGAGCAGTTCTTC.

In its sample, this clone was seen once. V is TRBV2 and J is TRBJ2-1; 9 bases fit TRBD2. Unmatched junction bases numbered 3, after V lost 0 bases and J lost 0 bases. Per the germline V gene, CDR1 is SNHLY and CDR2 is FYNNEI. The CDR3 is made up of 17 amino acids. In DNA form, the CDR3 reads TGTGCCAGCAGTGAAGCGCGCGGGGGGGTCTCCTACAATGAGCAGTTCTTC. It codes for CASSEARGGVSYNEQFF.